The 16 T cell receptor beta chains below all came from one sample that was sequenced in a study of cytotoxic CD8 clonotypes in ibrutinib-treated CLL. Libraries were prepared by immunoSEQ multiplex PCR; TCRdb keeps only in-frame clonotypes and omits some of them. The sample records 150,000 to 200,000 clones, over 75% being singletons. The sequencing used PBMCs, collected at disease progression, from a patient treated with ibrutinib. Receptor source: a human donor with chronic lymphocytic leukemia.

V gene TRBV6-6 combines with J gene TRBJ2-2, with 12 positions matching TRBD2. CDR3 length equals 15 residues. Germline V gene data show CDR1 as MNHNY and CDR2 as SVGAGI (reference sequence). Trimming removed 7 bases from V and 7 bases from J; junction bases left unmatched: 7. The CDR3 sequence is CASTPSGRAGGELFF. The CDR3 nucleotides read TGTGCCAGCACCCCTAGCGGGAGGGCCGGCGGGGAGCTGTTTTTT.

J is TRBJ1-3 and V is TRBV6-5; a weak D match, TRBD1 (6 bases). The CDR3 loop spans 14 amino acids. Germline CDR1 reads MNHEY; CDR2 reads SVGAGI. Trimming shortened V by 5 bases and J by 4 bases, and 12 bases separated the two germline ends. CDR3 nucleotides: TGTGCCAGCAGTCGGACAGCGCCGGGAAACACCATATATTTT. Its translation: CASSRTAPGNTIYF.

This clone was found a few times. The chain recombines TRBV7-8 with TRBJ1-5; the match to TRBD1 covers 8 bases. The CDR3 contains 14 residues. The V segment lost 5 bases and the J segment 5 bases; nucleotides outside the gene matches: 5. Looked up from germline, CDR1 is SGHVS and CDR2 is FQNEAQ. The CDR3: CASSIGQGYQPQHF. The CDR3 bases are TGTGCCAGCAGCATCGGACAGGGATATCAGCCCCAGCATTTT.

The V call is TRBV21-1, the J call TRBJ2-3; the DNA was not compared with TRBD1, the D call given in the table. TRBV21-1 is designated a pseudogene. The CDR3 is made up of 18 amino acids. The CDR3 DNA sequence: TGTGCCAGCAGCAAAGGGGGGACAGCTCGGGACAGCACAGATACGCAGTATTTT. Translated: CASSKGGTARDSTDTQYF.

CDR3 protein: CASSLTGSRSGNTIYF. CDR3 sequence (DNA): TGTGCCAGCAGTTTAACAGGTAGCCGCTCAGGAAACACCATATATTTT. The chain couples TRBV27 to TRBJ1-3, with D possibly being TRBD1 (5 bases). The CDR3 totals 16 residues. Trimming shortened V by 2 bases and J by 4 bases, and 15 bases separated the two germline ends. CDR1 is MNHEY and CDR2 is SMNVEV in the germline V gene (reference sequence).

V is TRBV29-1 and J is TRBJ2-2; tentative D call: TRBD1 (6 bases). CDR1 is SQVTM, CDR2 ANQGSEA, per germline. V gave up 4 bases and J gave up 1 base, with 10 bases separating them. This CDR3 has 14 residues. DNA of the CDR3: TGCAGCGTTGGGACACAGGGGAACACCGGGGAGCTGTTTTTT. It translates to CSVGTQGNTGELFF.

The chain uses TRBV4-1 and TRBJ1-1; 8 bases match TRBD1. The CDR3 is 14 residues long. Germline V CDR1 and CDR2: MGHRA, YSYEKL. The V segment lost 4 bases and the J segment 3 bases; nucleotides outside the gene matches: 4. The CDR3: CASSLLQGDTEAFF. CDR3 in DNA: TGCGCCAGCAGCCTCCTACAGGGGGACACTGAAGCTTTCTTT.

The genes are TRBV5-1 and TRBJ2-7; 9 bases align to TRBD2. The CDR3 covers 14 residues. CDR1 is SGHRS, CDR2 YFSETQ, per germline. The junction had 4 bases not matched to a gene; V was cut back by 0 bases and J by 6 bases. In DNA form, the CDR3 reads TGCGCCAGCAGCTTGGTAGCGGGAGTGAGCGAGCAGTACTTC. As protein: CASSLVAGVSEQYF.

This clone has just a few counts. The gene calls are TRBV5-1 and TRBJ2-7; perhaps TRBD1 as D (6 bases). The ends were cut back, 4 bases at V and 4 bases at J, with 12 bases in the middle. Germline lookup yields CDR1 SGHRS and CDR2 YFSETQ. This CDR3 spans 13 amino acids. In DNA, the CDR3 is TGCGCCAGCAGCCGGAATAGGGGGTACGAGCAGTACTTC. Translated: CASSRNRGYEQYF.

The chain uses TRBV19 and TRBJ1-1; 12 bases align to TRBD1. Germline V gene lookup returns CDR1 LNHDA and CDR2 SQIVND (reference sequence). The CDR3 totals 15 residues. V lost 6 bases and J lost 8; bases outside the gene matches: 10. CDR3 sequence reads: CASRIWGTGGREAFF. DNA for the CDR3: TGTGCCAGTAGGATATGGGGGACAGGGGGCAGAGAAGCTTTCTTT.

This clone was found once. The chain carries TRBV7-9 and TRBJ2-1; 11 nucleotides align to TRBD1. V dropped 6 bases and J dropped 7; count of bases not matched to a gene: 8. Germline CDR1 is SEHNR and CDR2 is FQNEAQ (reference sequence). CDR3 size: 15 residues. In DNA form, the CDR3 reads TGTGCCAGCAGTTCCGGGACAGGGGGTATTAATGAGCAGTTCTTC. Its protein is CASSSGTGGINEQFF.

CDR3 region: CAWSERTEAFF. The CDR3, as DNA: TGTGCCTGGAGTGAGCGGACTGAAGCTTTCTTT. The V call is TRBV30, the J call TRBJ1-1; D gene uncertain. Between the trimmed V and J ends, which lost 1 base and 5 bases, there was a span of 5 bases. Germline V gene data show CDR1 as GTSNPN and CDR2 as SVGIG (reference sequence). This CDR3 region has 11 residues.

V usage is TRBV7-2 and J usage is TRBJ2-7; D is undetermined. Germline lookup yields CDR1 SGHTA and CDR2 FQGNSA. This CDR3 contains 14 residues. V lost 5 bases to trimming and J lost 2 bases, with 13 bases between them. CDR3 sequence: CASSPAGGAYEQYF. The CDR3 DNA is TGTGCCAGCAGCCCAGCAGGTGGGGCCTACGAGCAGTACTTC.

DNA of the CDR3: TGTGCCTGGAGTGTACCCGGGGCCCAGCCCCAGCATTTT. It yields the protein CAWSVPGAQPQHF. The V call is TRBV30, the J call TRBJ1-5, with D possibly being TRBD1 (5 bases). CDR1 and CDR2 (germline): GTSNPN, SVGIG (reference sequence). Trimming took 0 bases from V and 7 from J, leaving 10 bases between them. This CDR3 contains 13 residues.

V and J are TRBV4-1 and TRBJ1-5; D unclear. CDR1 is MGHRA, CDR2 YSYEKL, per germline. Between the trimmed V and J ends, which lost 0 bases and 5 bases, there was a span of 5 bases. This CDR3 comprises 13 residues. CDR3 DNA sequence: TGCGCCAGCAGCCAAGAAGAGGATCAGCCCCAGCATTTT. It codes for CASSQEEDQPQHF.

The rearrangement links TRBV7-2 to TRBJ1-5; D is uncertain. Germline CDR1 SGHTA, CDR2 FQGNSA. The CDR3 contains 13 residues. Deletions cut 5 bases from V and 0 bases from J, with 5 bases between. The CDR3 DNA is TGTGCCAGCAGCGGAAATAGCAATCAGCCCCAGCATTTT. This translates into CASSGNSNQPQHF.